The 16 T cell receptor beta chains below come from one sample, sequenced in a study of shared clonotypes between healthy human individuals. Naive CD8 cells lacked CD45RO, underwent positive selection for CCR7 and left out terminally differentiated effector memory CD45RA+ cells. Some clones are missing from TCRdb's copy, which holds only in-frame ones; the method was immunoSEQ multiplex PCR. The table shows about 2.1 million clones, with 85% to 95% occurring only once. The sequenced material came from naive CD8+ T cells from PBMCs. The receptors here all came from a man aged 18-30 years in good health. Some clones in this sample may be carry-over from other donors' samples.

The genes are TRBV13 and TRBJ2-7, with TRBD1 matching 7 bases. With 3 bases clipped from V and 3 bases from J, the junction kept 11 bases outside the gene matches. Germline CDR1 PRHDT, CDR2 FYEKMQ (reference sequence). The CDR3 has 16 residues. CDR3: CASSFRGDSSIYEQYF. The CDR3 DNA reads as TGTGCCAGCAGCTTTCGAGGGGACAGCTCGATCTACGAGCAGTACTTC.

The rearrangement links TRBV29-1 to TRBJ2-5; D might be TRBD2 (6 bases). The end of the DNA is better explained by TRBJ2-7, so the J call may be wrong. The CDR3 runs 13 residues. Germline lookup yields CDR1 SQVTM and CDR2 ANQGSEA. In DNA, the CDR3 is TGCAGCGTTGATGGGGACTGGCCCTACGAGCAGTACTTC. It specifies CSVDGDWPYEQYF.

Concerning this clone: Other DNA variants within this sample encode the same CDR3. The CDR3 DNA follows: TGCGCCAGCAGCTTAGGACAGGGTCGGAACTACGAGCAGTACTTC. This encodes CASSLGQGRNYEQYF. V gene TRBV5-1 combines with J gene TRBJ2-7, with TRBD1 matching 8 bases. This CDR3 is 15 amino acids long. V was pared by 2 bases and J by 3 bases, with 7 bases of the junction left unmatched. CDR1 and CDR2 from the germline V gene are SGHRS and YFSETQ.

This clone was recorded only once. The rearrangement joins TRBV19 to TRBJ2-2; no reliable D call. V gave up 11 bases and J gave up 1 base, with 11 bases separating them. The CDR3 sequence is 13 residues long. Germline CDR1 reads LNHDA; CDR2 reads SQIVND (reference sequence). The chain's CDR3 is CACSQRNTGELFF. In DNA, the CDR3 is TGTGCCTGCTCCCAGCGGAACACCGGGGAGCTGTTTTTT.

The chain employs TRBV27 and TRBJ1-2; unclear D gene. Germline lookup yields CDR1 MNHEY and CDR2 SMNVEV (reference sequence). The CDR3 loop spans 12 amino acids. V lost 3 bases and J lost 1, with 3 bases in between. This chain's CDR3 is CASSFLNYGYTF. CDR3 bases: TGTGCCAGCAGTTTCCTTAACTATGGCTACACCTTC.

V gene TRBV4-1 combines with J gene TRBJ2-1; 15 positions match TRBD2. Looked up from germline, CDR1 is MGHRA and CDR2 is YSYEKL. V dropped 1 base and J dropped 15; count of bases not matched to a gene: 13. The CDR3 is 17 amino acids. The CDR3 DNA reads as TGCGCCAGCAGCCAAGGGGGGACTAGCGGGAGGCCTAACCCCCGGTTCTTC. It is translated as CASSQGGTSGRPNPRFF.

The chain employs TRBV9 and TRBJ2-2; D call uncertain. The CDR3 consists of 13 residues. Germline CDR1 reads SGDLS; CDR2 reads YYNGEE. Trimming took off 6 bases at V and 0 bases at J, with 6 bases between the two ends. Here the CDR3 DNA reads TGTGCCAGCACCCCTTCGAACACCGGGGAGCTGTTTTTT. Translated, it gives CASTPSNTGELFF.

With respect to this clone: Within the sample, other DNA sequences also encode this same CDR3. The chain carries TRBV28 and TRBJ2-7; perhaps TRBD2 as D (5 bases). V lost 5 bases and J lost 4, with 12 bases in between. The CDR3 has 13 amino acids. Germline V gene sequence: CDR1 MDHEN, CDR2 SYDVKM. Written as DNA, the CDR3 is TGTGCCAGCAGTACATACGGGGAATACGAGCAGTACTTC. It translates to CASSTYGEYEQYF.

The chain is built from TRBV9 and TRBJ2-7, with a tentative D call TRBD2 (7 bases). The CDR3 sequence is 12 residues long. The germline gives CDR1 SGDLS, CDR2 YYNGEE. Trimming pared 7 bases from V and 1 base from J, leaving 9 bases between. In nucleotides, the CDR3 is TGTGCCAGCCGGGGGGCTTCCTACGAGCAGTACTTC. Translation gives CASRGASYEQYF.

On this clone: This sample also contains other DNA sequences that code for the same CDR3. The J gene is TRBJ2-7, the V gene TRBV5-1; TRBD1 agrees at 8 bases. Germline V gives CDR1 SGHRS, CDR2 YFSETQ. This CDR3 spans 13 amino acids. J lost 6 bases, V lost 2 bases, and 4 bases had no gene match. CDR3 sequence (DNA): TGCGCCAGCAGCTTCGGGACAGGCTTCGAGCAGTACTTC. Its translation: CASSFGTGFEQYF. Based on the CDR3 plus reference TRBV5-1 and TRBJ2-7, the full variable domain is KAGVTQTPRYLIKTRGQQVTLSCSPISGHRSVSWYQQTPGQGLQFLFEYFSETQRNKGNFPGRFSGRQFSNSRSEMNVSTLELGDSALYLCASSFGTGFEQYFGPGTRLTVT.

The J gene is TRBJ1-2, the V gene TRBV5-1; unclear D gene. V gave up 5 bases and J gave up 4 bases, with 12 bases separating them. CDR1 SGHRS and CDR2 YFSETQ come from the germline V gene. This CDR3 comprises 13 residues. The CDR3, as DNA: TGCGCCAGCAGTCAGGCGACCACCTATGGCTACACCTTC. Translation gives CASSQATTYGYTF.

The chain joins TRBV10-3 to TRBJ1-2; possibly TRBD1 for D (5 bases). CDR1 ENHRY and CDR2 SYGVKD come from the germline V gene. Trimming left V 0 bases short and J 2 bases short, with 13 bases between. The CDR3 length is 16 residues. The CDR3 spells CAISESAKGSNYGYTF. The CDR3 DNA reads TGTGCCATCAGTGAGTCGGCTAAGGGGTCGAACTATGGCTACACCTTC.

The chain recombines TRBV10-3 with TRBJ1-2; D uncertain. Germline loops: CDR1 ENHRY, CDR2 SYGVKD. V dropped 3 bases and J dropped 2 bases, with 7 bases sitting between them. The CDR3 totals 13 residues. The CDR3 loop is CAISEFSNYGYTF. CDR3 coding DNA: TGTGCCATCAGTGAATTTTCAAACTATGGCTACACCTTC.

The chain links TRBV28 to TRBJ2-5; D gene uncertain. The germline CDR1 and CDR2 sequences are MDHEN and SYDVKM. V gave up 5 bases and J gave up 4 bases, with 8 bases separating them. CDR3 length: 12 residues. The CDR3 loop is CASSAPPETQYF. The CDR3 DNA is TGTGCCAGCAGTGCGCCCCCAGAGACCCAGTACTTC.

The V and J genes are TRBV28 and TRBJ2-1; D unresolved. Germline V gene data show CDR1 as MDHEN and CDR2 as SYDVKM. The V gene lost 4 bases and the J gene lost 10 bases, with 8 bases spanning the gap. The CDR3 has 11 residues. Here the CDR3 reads CASSSFREQFF. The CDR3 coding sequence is TGTGCCAGCAGTTCATTCCGGGAGCAGTTCTTC.

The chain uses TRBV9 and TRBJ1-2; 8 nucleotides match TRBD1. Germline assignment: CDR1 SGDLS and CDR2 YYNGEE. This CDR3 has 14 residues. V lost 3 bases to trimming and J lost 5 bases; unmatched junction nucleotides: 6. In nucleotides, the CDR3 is TGTGCCAGCAGCGGGACAGGGCAAGCTTATGGCTACACCTTC. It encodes CASSGTGQAYGYTF. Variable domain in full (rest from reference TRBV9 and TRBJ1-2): DSGVTQTPKHLITATGQRVTLRCSPRSGDLSVYWYQQSLDQGLQFLIQYYNGEERAKGNILERFSAQQFPDLHSELNLSSLELGDSALYFCASSGTGQAYGYTFGSGTRLTVV.